A selection of T cell receptor beta chains follows, all from one sample in a study of cytomegalovirus exposure and HLA in healthy donors. TCRdb's copy holds only in-frame clones and misses some; the assay was immunoSEQ multiplex PCR. The table has 150,000 to 200,000 clones, about 75% seen once. The sample was PBMCs. These receptors were obtained from a man between 18 and 29 years old in good health and CMV-seropositive. Both conserved end residues are part of each CDR3. D genes are given only for firm matches. Expanded clones get a size class; other rows say once, few or many, or leave the size out.

>NA|TRBV6-4|TRBD2|TRBJ2-3
CASSDSGASGKDTQYF
TGTGCCAGCAGTGACTCAGGGGCTAGCGGTAAAGATACGCAGTATTTT
>NA|TRBV2|NA|TRBJ2-1
CASSFTGNEQFF
TGTGCCAGCAGTTTCACAGGGAATGAGCAGTTCTTC
>NA|TRBV6-5|NA|TRBJ1-2
CASSYSISWEGYTF
TGTGCCAGCAGTTACTCAATATCGTGGGAGGGCTACACCTTC
>few|TRBV9|NA|TRBJ1-4
CASSPRVADEKLFF
TGTGCCAGCAGCCCCAGGGTGGCGGATGAAAAACTGTTTTTT
>NA|TRBV27|NA|TRBJ2-7
CASSQRRGNEQYF
TGTGCCAGCAGCCAACGCAGGGGTAACGAGCAGTACTTC
>NA|TRBV28|NA|TRBJ1-1
CPTVSRPGVNTEAFF
TGTCCCACTGTCAGTAGGCCAGGGGTGAACACTGAAGCTTTCTTT
>once|TRBV9|TRBD1|TRBJ1-2
CASSFTGGNSYGYTF
TGTGCCAGCAGCTTCACAGGGGGGAATTCCTATGGCTACACCTTC
>NA|TRBV9|TRBD1|TRBJ2-7
CASSVVSGGSEQYF
TGTGCCAGCAGCGTAGTTTCAGGGGGCTCAGAGCAGTACTTC
>NA|TRBV7-2|NA|TRBJ2-1
CASSLNPPKQFF
TGTGCCAGCAGCTTAAATCCCCCAAAGCAGTTCTTC
>NA|TRBV27|TRBD1|TRBJ1-5
CASSSRGRGNQPQHF
TGTGCCAGCAGTTCCCGGGGCAGGGGGAATCAGCCCCAGCATTTT
>once|TRBV28|NA|TRBJ1-5
CASSFGGPRAGYYTGYQPQHF
TGTGCCAGCAGTTTTGGCGGCCCTCGGGCGGGCTACTACACGGGTTATCAGCCCCAGCATTTT
>NA|TRBV14|TRBD1|TRBJ2-7
CASSPGQVGEQYF
TGTGCCAGCAGCCCCGGACAGGTTGGCGAGCAGTACTTC
>NA|TRBV30|NA|TRBJ1-4
CAWSDFLNEKLFF
TGTGCCTGGAGTGACTTTCTTAATGAAAAACTGTTTTTT
>NA|TRBV9|TRBD1|TRBJ2-7
CASSVGWDRPIYEQYF
TGTGCCAGCAGCGTAGGGTGGGACAGACCCATCTACGAGCAGTACTTC
>NA|TRBV27|TRBD2|TRBJ2-2
CASRPGLNTGELFF
TGTGCCAGCAGACCGGGACTAAACACCGGGGAGCTGTTTTTT
>NA|TRBV29-1|TRBD1|TRBJ1-1
CSVGQQGAESAFF
TGCAGCGTTGGGCAACAGGGGGCGGAATCGGCTTTCTTT
>NA|TRBV7-3|TRBD1|TRBJ2-2
CASSLSAGGYTGELFF
TGTGCCAGCAGCTTGTCCGCAGGGGGCTACACCGGGGAGCTGTTTTTT
>once|TRBV5-4|TRBD1|TRBJ2-7
CASSTPGTGAYEQYF
TGTGCCAGCAGCACGCCCGGGACAGGGGCCTACGAGCAGTACTTC
>NA|TRBV14|TRBD2|TRBJ2-7
CASSEPLAGVYEQYF
TGTGCCAGCAGCGAGCCACTAGCGGGAGTTTACGAGCAGTACTTC
>NA|TRBV7-9|NA|TRBJ2-7
CASSLIQGKVAEQYF
TGTGCCAGCAGCTTAATTCAGGGGAAGGTGGCAGAGCAGTACTTC
>NA|TRBV10-2|TRBD2|TRBJ2-1
CASSGGTSGFYNEQFF
TGCGCCAGCAGTGGGGGGACTAGCGGCTTTTACAATGAGCAGTTCTTC
>NA|TRBV7-9|TRBD2|TRBJ2-3
CASSLGLAGVGTDTQYF
TGTGCCAGCAGCTTGGGACTAGCGGGAGTAGGCACAGATACGCAGTATTTT
>NA|TRBV5-1|NA|TRBJ2-1
CASSTSQEQFF
TGCGCCAGCAGCACTAGCCAGGAGCAGTTCTTC
>NA|TRBV6-1|TRBD1|TRBJ1-1
CASSLTGQPYTEAFF
TGTGCCAGCAGCCTGACGGGACAGCCTTACACTGAAGCTTTCTTT
>NA|TRBV7-2|TRBD2|TRBJ2-7
CASSSTSGISYEQYF
TGTGCCAGCAGCTCGACTAGCGGGATCTCCTACGAGCAGTACTTC
>once|TRBV5-3|NA|TRBJ2-5
CAGWGGEETQYF
TGTGCCGGTTGGGGGGGCGAAGAGACCCAGTACTTC
>NA|TRBV27|NA|TRBJ2-1
CASSFGGGLGEQFF
TGTGCCAGCAGTTTCGGGGGTGGTTTAGGTGAGCAGTTCTTC
>NA|TRBV18|TRBD1|TRBJ2-4
CASSPRPQGALAKNIQYF
TGTGCCAGCTCACCCCGGCCCCAGGGGGCTTTAGCCAAAAACATTCAGTACTTC
>NA|TRBV7-8|NA|TRBJ1-2
CASSPQPEGGYTF
TGTGCCAGCAGCCCCCAACCCGAGGGCGGCTACACCTTC
>NA|TRBV5-4|NA|TRBJ2-3
CASSLEGADTQYF
TGTGCCAGCAGCTTGGAGGGGGCAGATACGCAGTATTTT
>NA|TRBV15|NA|TRBJ2-1
CATSGRGTPYNEQFF
TGTGCCACCAGCGGCCGAGGGACACCATACAATGAGCAGTTCTTC
>few|TRBV11-2|NA|TRBJ1-3
CASSLQGISGNTIYF
TGTGCCAGCAGCTTACAGGGGATCTCTGGAAACACCATATATTTT
>few|TRBV30|TRBD2|TRBJ2-1
CAWSSGLVRLEQFF
TGTGCCTGGAGTTCCGGACTAGTCCGTCTGGAGCAGTTCTTC
>once|TRBV5-1|TRBD1|TRBJ1-4
CASTRQGTENEKLFF
TGCGCCAGCACCCGACAGGGGACGGAAAATGAAAAACTGTTTTTT
>few|TRBV4-1|TRBD2|TRBJ2-1
CASSQDRTRSYNEQFF
TGCGCCAGCAGCCAAGATCGGACTAGATCCTACAATGAGCAGTTCTTC
>NA|TRBV27|NA|TRBJ2-3
CASSRGDTDTQYF
TGTGCCAGCAGTAGGGGCGACACAGATACGCAGTATTTT
>NA|TRBV28|TRBD2|TRBJ2-1
CASSQAGLHNEQFF
TGTGCCAGCAGCCAAGCGGGATTACACAATGAGCAGTTCTTC
>few|TRBV5-4|NA|TRBJ2-2
CASSWGGENTGELFF
TGTGCCAGCAGTTGGGGAGGTGAGAACACCGGGGAGCTGTTTTTT
>NA|TRBV2|TRBD1|TRBJ1-5
CASSGLTGRKQPQHF
TGTGCCAGCAGTGGGTTGACAGGGAGGAAGCAGCCCCAGCATTTT
>NA|TRBV30|NA|TRBJ2-2
CAWSFITGELFF
TGTGCCTGGAGTTTTATTACCGGGGAGCTGTTTTTT
>NA|TRBV5-4|TRBD2|TRBJ2-2
CASSLGVIAGGAGTGELFF
TGTGCCAGCAGCTTGGGTGTGATAGCGGGAGGCGCGGGCACCGGGGAGCTGTTTTTT
>NA|TRBV28|NA|TRBJ1-2
CASSFATGFNGYTF
TGTGCCAGCAGTTTTGCTACAGGGTTTAATGGCTACACCTTC
>NA|TRBV6-5|NA|TRBJ1-5
CATSPGVSDQPQHF
TGTGCCACCAGCCCGGGGGTCAGCGACCAGCCCCAGCATTTT
>NA|TRBV4-1|TRBD1|TRBJ1-4
CASSQGDRDNEKLFF
TGCGCCAGCAGCCAAGGTGACAGGGATAATGAAAAACTGTTTTTT
>NA|TRBV2|TRBD2|TRBJ2-3
CASPAGTSGYF
TGTGCCAGCCCCGCCGGGACTAGCGGTTATTTT
>NA|TRBV7-3|TRBD2|TRBJ2-1
CASSLGLAGRDEQFF
TGTGCCAGCAGCCTGGGACTAGCGGGACGGGATGAGCAGTTCTTC
>NA|TRBV19|NA|TRBJ1-2
CASSISLSLGLLYGYTF
TGTGCCAGTAGTATATCACTCTCCTTGGGGCTGCTCTATGGCTACACCTTC
>NA|TRBV11-2|NA|TRBJ2-5
CASSITPYQETQYF
TGTGCCAGCAGCATTACACCGTACCAAGAGACCCAGTACTTC
>NA|TRBV2|NA|TRBJ2-1
CASRPGDTYNEQFF
TGTGCCAGCAGGCCGGGAGATACCTACAATGAGCAGTTCTTC
>few|TRBV5-4|TRBD1|TRBJ2-5
CASSRDSPDEETQYF
TGTGCCAGCAGCCGGGACAGTCCTGATGAAGAGACCCAGTACTTC
>NA|TRBV11-3|TRBD1|TRBJ1-1
CASSLVDREGAFF
TGTGCCAGCAGCTTAGTCGACAGGGAAGGAGCTTTCTTT
>NA|TRBV5-1|NA|TRBJ2-1
CASEQNNEQFF
TGCGCCAGCGAGCAAAACAATGAGCAGTTCTTC
>NA|TRBV11-2|TRBD2|TRBJ2-7
CASSWGLALGEQYF
TGTGCCAGCAGCTGGGGACTAGCACTGGGCGAGCAGTACTTC
>NA|TRBV28|TRBD1|TRBJ1-1
CASSSEGALRTEAFF
TGTGCCAGCAGTTCGGAGGGGGCCTTGAGGACTGAAGCTTTCTTT